This passage covers 5 T cell receptor beta chains from one sample sequenced in a study of identical twins. TCRdb re-derived calls from the 5' RACE reads in MiXCR, one entry per CDR3 protein. The sample consists of 500,000 or so distinct CDR3 sequences, over 11% of them appearing once. The same data also contributed to another study, on yellow fever vaccine responses in identical twins.

Specimen: CD4+ T cells sorted from blood. These receptors were collected from a young woman in good health.

Of note for this clonotype: A much larger clone differs by one base, so this may be a read error. The chain employs TRBV29-1 and TRBJ2-4; D may be TRBD1 (6 bases). Germline CDR1 and CDR2: SQVTM and ANQGSEA. The CDR3 consists of 15 residues. In DNA form, the CDR3 reads TGCAGCGTTGGGTTACAGGGTCCTGCCAAAACCATTCAGTACTTC. This gives the protein CSVGLQGPAKTIQYF.

This clonotype was detected many times. The chain combines TRBV7-2 with TRBJ1-5; D unclear. The length of the CDR3 is 16 residues. Germline loops: CDR1 SGHTA, CDR2 FQGNSA. Between the trimmed V and J ends, which lost 1 base and 5 bases, there was a span of 15 bases. The CDR3 sequence: CASSLVAPRGDQPQHF. The CDR3 nucleotides are TGTGCCAGCAGCTTAGTTGCCCCCCGAGGTGATCAGCCCCAGCATTTT.

The chain couples TRBV12-3 or TRBV12-4 to TRBJ2-1; 9 bases agree with TRBD1. With 6 bases clipped from V and 5 bases from J, the junction kept 8 bases outside the gene matches. This CDR3 is 15 amino acids long. The DNA for the CDR3 is TGTGCCAGCAGACGGGGACAGGGAATGGACAATGAGCAGTTCTTC. Translating it yields CASRRGQGMDNEQFF.

The V gene is TRBV7-8, the J gene TRBJ2-7, with TRBD1 matching over 7 bases. The CDR3 loop spans 15 amino acids. The ends lost 5 bases at V and 5 bases at J; junction bases unmatched: 12. The V gene's germline CDR1 is SGHVS and CDR2 FQNEAQ. As DNA, the CDR3 is TGTGCCAGCAGCACCCAGGGGGTAAAGGGCGACGAGCAGTACTTC. Encoded protein: CASSTQGVKGDEQYF.

This clonotype occurred once. V usage is TRBV25-1 and J usage is TRBJ2-1, with D perhaps matching TRBD1 (6 bases). V gave up 7 bases and J gave up 8 bases, with 18 bases separating them. Germline loops: CDR1 MGHDK, CDR2 SYGVNS. CDR3 size: 14 residues. The CDR3 bases are TGTGCCAGCAAAGGGGACATCCGGCTCGATGAGCAGTTCTTC. This sequence encodes CASKGDIRLDEQFF.